This T cell receptor beta chain was recorded in a study of CD8+ T cells in alopecia areata. cDNA prepared by RNA extraction and subsequent reverse transcription served as the template for sequencing. This table comes from immunoSEQ multiplex PCR, and its TCRdb copy is limited to in-frame clones, with some not included. The table includes about 140,000 clones, 70% to 90% detected once. CDR3 length equals 15 residues. CDR1 is SEHNR, CDR2 FQNEAQ, per germline (reference sequence). V gave up 6 bases and J gave up 2 bases, with 11 bases separating them. This clone was observed once. The treatment was: oral pan-JAK inhibitor, 5-10 mg twice daily.

The receptor's source is a human donor with alopecia areata. The rearrangement uses TRBV7-9 and TRBJ2-6, with a tentative D call TRBD2 (6 bases). The input for sequencing was CD8+ T cells sorted from blood, taken at week 4, from a patient treated with tofacitinib. The DNA of the CDR3 is TGTGCCAGCAGTCTAGGAGGGGCTGGGGCCAACGTCCTGACTTTC. Protein sequence: CASSLGGAGANVLTF.